These 19 T cell receptor beta chains came from one sample sequenced in a study of control samples from healthy donors and cancer patients (dated by TCRdb to 2018 to 2020). The library was made by the immunoSEQ multiplex PCR assay. TCRdb retrieved this table from immuneACCESS and kept in-frame rearrangements only. Not all clones are present; in checked studies, unresolved V genes account for under half, and no reason is known for the remainder. For this sample there are about 140,000 clones; around 94% appear just once. The ten largest clones represent about 12% of the sample. Sequenced material: blood. The receptors here all came from a man in his forties in good health.

This chain joins TRBV6-5 and TRBJ2-1; TRBD1 matches at 10 bases. Trimming took 6 bases from V and 4 from J; bases not matched to a gene: 3. The CDR3 spans 14 residues. Germline assignment: CDR1 MNHEY and CDR2 SVGAGI. CDR3 residues: CASRRQGAYNEQFF. The CDR3 DNA reads as TGTGCCAGCAGGCGACAGGGGGCGTACAATGAGCAGTTCTTC.

The count of this clone is one. The V call is TRBV28, the J call TRBJ2-7, with D unresolved. The V gene lost 0 bases and the J gene lost 4 bases, with 10 bases spanning the gap. Germline assignment: CDR1 MDHEN and CDR2 SYDVKM. This CDR3 has 14 amino acids. This CDR3 reads CASSLWGLMYEQYF. CDR3 coding DNA: TGTGCCAGCAGTTTATGGGGTCTCATGTACGAGCAGTACTTC.

The chain's CDR3 is CASSFRGILNEQFF. CDR3 bases: TGCGCCAGCAGCTTCCGGGGGATTTTGAATGAGCAGTTCTTC. V usage is TRBV5-1 and J usage is TRBJ2-1; D perhaps matches TRBD2 (6 bases). This CDR3 comprises 14 residues. Germline V gives CDR1 SGHRS, CDR2 YFSETQ. V shed 2 bases and J shed 7 bases, with 13 bases lying between them.

This rearrangement joins TRBV12-5 to TRBJ1-1; 8 positions match TRBD1. Germline loops: CDR1 LGHNT, CDR2 FRNRAP. V trimming: 3 bases; J trimming: 5 bases; junction bases outside the gene matches: 8. This CDR3 has 15 amino acids. CDR3 bases: TGTGCTAGTGGTTTTGGGACAGGATTGGGGACTGAAGCTTTCTTT. Its protein product is CASGFGTGLGTEAFF.

The rearrangement links TRBV11-2 to TRBJ2-5; TRBD1 is a possible D gene (6 bases). This CDR3 is 15 amino acids long. Trimming took off 6 bases at V and 5 bases at J, with 19 bases between the two ends. The germline V gene encodes CDR1 SGHAT and CDR2 FQNNGV. CDR3 in amino acids: CASRLDKGRGETQYF. The DNA of the CDR3 is TGTGCCAGCAGGTTGGATAAGGGAAGGGGGGAGACCCAGTACTTC.

This clone has only one observation. This rearrangement joins TRBV6-6 to TRBJ1-1; maybe TRBD1 (5 bases). Trimming cost V 7 bases and J 5 bases, with 11 bases left between them. The CDR3 extends over 12 amino acids. Per germline, CDR1 MNHNY and CDR2 SVGAGI (reference sequence). The CDR3 loop reads CASITGGTEAFF. CDR3 nucleotides: TGTGCCAGCATCACGGGGGGGACTGAAGCTTTCTTT.

The J gene is TRBJ1-5, the V gene TRBV6-5; no clear D. V lost 8 bases, J lost 2 bases, and 13 bases lay in between. This CDR3 region has 14 residues. The germline V gene encodes CDR1 MNHEY and CDR2 SVGAGI. The DNA of the CDR3 is TGTGCCAGCGTCTGGGGAACGGGCAATCAGCCCCAGCATTTT. Translation: CASVWGTGNQPQHF.

The J gene is TRBJ2-2, the V gene TRBV12-5; 7 nucleotides match TRBD1. With 0 bases clipped from V and 4 bases from J, the junction kept 8 bases outside the gene matches. The CDR3 sequence is 17 residues long. Germline CDR1 LGHNT, CDR2 FRNRAP. This CDR3 reads CASGLVLGRGSTGELFF. The CDR3 DNA reads as TGTGCTAGTGGTTTGGTACTGGGCAGGGGGAGCACCGGGGAGCTGTTTTTT. Variable domain in full (rest from reference TRBV12-5 and TRBJ2-2): DARVTQTPRHKVTEMGQEVTMRCQPILGHNTVFWYRQTMMQGLELLAYFRNRAPLDDSGMPKDRFSAEMPDATLATLKIQPSEPRDSAVYFCASGLVLGRGSTGELFFGEGSRLTVL.

The rearrangement links TRBV27 to TRBJ2-7, with 9 nucleotides matching TRBD2. V lost 1 base to trimming and J lost 3 bases; unmatched junction nucleotides: 7. The CDR3 covers 16 residues. Germline CDR1 is MNHEY and CDR2 is SMNVEV (reference sequence). CDR3 in amino acids: CASSLWAGGPDYEQYF. The CDR3 DNA sequence: TGTGCCAGCAGTTTATGGGCGGGGGGGCCGGACTACGAGCAGTACTTC.

This chain joins TRBV10-3 and TRBJ2-3; TRBD2 agrees at 8 bases. The CDR3 spans 16 residues. J gave up 0 bases and V 0 bases, and 2 bases lay outside the gene matches. The germline CDR1 and CDR2 sequences are ENHRY and SYGVKD. In DNA, the CDR3 is TGTGCCATCAGTGAGTCTAGCGGGGCAAGCACAGATACGCAGTATTTT. It specifies CAISESSGASTDTQYF.

The V call is TRBV4-3, the J call TRBJ1-1; D is ambiguous. The germline CDR1 and CDR2 sequences are LGHNA and YSLEER. CDR3 length: 14 residues. The V end was cut by 0 bases, the J end by 7 bases, with 12 bases between. CDR3 residues: CASSQDTRIHEAFF. For the CDR3, the DNA is TGCGCCAGCAGCCAAGATACACGAATCCATGAAGCTTTCTTT.

The rearrangement links TRBV6-6 to TRBJ2-7, with D maybe TRBD1 (6 bases). This CDR3 has 13 residues. Deletions cut 2 bases from V and 5 bases from J, with 10 bases between. CDR1 MNHNY and CDR2 SVGAGI come from the germline V gene (reference sequence). The CDR3 DNA reads TGTGCCAGCAGTTACGGGACACCTGACGAGCAGTACTTC. Its translation is CASSYGTPDEQYF.

This chain connects TRBV4-3 to TRBJ1-3; no firm D call. Germline lookup yields CDR1 LGHNA and CDR2 YSLEER. V dropped 0 bases and J dropped 0 bases, with 6 bases sitting between them. The CDR3 is made up of 15 amino acids. For the CDR3, the DNA is TGCGCCAGCAGCCAAGAATGGGGCTCTGGAAACACCATATATTTT. As protein: CASSQEWGSGNTIYF.

V gene TRBV9 combines with J gene TRBJ2-1; 10 nucleotides line up with TRBD2. Germline V CDR1 and CDR2: SGDLS, YYNGEE. Germline trimming cut 0 bases from V and 6 bases from J; bases unmatched to any gene: 6. The CDR3 length is 16 residues. The chain's CDR3 is CASSVARSSGSNEQFF. The DNA of the CDR3 is TGTGCCAGCAGCGTAGCGAGGTCTAGCGGGAGCAATGAGCAGTTCTTC. The variable domain in full, completed from reference TRBV9 and TRBJ2-1, reads DSGVTQTPKHLITATGQRVTLRCSPRSGDLSVYWYQQSLDQGLQFLIQYYNGEERAKGNILERFSAQQFPDLHSELNLSSLELGDSALYFCASSVARSSGSNEQFFGPGTRLTVL.

The chain is built from TRBV9 and TRBJ1-2; D not certain. Trimming took off 3 bases at V and 9 bases at J, with 12 bases between the two ends. The CDR3 sequence is 12 residues long. Germline CDR1 reads SGDLS; CDR2 reads YYNGEE. The CDR3 coding sequence is TGTGCCAGCAGCGCGGACCTTTGGAGCTACACCTTC. Translated: CASSADLWSYTF.

The chain uses TRBV30 and TRBJ1-1; D is ambiguous. The germline V gene has CDR1 GTSNPN and CDR2 SVGIG (reference sequence). This CDR3 is built from 13 residues. V was cut by 3 bases and J by 6 bases, with 14 bases left in between. Here the CDR3 reads CAWSRLSAPEAFF. CDR3 DNA: TGTGCCTGGAGCCGACTAAGCGCGCCTGAAGCTTTCTTT.

V is TRBV5-4 and J is TRBJ2-5, with D tentatively TRBD1 (6 bases). CDR1 is SGHNT and CDR2 is YYREEE in the germline V gene (reference sequence). The CDR3 has 13 residues. Trimming cost V 4 bases and J 1 base, with 8 bases left between them. The CDR3 DNA is TGTGCCAGCAGCGACAGGTCCCAAGAGACCCAGTACTTC. Translation gives CASSDRSQETQYF.

The chain links TRBV4-1 to TRBJ2-7; TRBD1 matches 7 bases. After removal of 2 bases from V and 3 bases from J, the junction contained 4 bases not matched to a gene. Germline V gene lookup returns CDR1 MGHRA and CDR2 YSYEKL. This CDR3 has 14 residues. CDR3 DNA sequence: TGCGCCAGCAGCCAACCGGGACAGAGCTACGAGCAGTACTTC. It specifies CASSQPGQSYEQYF.

J is TRBJ1-6 and V is TRBV6-6, with TRBD1 identical over 7 bases. Germline CDR1 MNHNY, CDR2 SVGAGI (reference sequence). V shed 6 bases, J shed 7 bases, and the junction held 3 bases outside the gene matches. CDR3 length: 13 amino acids. CDR3 nucleotides: TGTGCCAGCAGAGGGACAGCCAATTCACCCCTCCACTTT. This encodes CASRGTANSPLHF.